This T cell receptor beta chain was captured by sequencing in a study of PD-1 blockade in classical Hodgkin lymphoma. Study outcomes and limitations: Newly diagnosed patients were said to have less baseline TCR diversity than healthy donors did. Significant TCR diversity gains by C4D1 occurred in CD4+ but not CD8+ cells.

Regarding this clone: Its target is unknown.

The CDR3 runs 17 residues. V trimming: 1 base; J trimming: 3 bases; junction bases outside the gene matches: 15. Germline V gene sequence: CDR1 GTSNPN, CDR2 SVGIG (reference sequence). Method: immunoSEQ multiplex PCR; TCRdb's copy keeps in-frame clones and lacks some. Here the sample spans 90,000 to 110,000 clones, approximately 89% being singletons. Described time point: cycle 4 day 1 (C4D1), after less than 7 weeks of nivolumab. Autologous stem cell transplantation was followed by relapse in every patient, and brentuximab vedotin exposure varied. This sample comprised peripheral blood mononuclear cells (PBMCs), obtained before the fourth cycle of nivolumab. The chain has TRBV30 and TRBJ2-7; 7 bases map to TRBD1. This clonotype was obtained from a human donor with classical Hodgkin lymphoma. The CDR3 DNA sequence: TGTGCCTGGAGTGAACCACTGGGGACAGCTTGGAGCTACGAGCAGTACTTC. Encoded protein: CAWSEPLGTAWSYEQYF.